The source of this T cell receptor beta chain is a study of OX40 agonist ivuxolimab in advanced cancers. Measured with immunoSEQ multiplex PCR; TCRdb has only the in-frame clones, and not every one. The table shows over 70,000 clones, with approximately 87% occurring only once. To note about this clone: Its antigen is still unknown.

The CDR3 loop spans 15 amino acids. V was clipped by 7 bases and J by 0 bases, with 14 bases between them. Per the germline V gene, CDR1 is MDHEN and CDR2 is SYDVKM. Study observations and caveats: There was clonal expansion of CD4+ and CD8+ blood T cells by week 6 at 0.1 to 3.0 mg/kg.

The input for sequencing was CD4+ or CD8+ T cells sorted from blood, taken in a trial of the OX40 agonist ivuxolimab. This clonotype originated in an adult with an advanced solid tumor such as melanoma, head and neck, liver or kidney cancer. J is TRBJ2-3 and V is TRBV28; TRBD2 is a possible D gene (6 bases). CDR3: CASKEAGPSTDTQYF. The DNA for the CDR3 is TGTGCCAGCAAGGAGGCGGGACCGAGCACAGATACGCAGTATTTT.